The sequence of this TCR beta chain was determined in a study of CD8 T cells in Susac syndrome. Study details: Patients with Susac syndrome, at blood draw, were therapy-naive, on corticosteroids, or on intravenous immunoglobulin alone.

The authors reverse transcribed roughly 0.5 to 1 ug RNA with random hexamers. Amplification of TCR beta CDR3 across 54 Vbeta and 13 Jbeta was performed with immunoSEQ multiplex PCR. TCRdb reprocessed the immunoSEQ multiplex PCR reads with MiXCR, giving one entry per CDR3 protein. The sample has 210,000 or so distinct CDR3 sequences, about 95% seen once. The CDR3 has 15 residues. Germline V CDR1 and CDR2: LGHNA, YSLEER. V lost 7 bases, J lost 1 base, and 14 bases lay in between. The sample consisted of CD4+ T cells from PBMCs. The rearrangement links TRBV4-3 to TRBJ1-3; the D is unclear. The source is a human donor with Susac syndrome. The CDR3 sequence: CASTPTGGSGNTIYF. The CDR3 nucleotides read TGCGCCAGCACCCCGACGGGTGGGTCTGGAAACACCATATATTTT.